This T cell receptor (beta chain) was observed in a study of T cell responses to AZD1222 COVID-19 vaccine. This CDR3 region has 16 residues. The trim removed 1 base at V and 6 bases at J, leaving 7 bases unmatched. Germline V gene data show CDR1 as MGHRA and CDR2 as YSYEKL. Some clones are missing from TCRdb's copy, which holds only in-frame ones; the method was immunoSEQ multiplex PCR. The data contain fewer than 100,000 clones, about nine tenths of them singletons. The specimen was peripheral blood, collected 28 days after the second AZD1222 dose. The chain employs TRBV4-1 and TRBJ1-5; TRBD1 agrees at 9 bases. The sequence derives from an adult who received the AZD1222 COVID-19 vaccine. Written as DNA, the CDR3 is TGCGCCAGCAGCCAAGCGGGACAGGGCTTCGGTCAGCCCCAGCATTTT. Its protein product is CASSQAGQGFGQPQHF.